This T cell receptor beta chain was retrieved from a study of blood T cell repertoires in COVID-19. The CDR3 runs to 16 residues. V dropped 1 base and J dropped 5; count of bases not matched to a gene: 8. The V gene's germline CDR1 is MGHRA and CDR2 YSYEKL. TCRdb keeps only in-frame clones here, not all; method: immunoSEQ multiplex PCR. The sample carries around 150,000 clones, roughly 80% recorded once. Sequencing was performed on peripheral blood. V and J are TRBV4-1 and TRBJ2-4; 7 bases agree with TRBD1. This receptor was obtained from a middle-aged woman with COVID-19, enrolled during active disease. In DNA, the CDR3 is TGCGCCAGCAGCCAAGGGGACCGACAGGGCGAAAACATTCAGTACTTC. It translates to CASSQGDRQGENIQYF.